This T cell receptor (beta chain) was obtained from a study of blood T cell repertoires in COVID-19 (TCRdb year 2020). About the study as a whole: The collaborator samples originated in the United States, Italy and Spain and spanned the acute and convalescent phases of COVID-19. Samples were obtained from the ongoing ImmuneRACE study (first 160 participants) and from about 1,300 subjects provided by 6 global collaborators. The material from the prospective study consisted of cDNA or gDNA derived from T cells, B-cell-depleted T cells, or PBMCs. The dataset comprised deeply sampled blood TCRbeta repertoires from subjects exposed to, actively infected with, or recovered from COVID-19. Where HLA class I and class II types were available, the types were taken from metadata supplied by the sample provider, not from assay-based typing. The repertoires were made available in a free public database intended to serve as a resource for research on the immune response to SARS-CoV-2. A de-identified subject ID, COVID-19 status, age in years and sex were almost always included in the sample metadata.

TCRbeta CDR3 regions were amplified from genomic DNA by means of the immunoSEQ Assay, a bias-controlled multiplex PCR. Under the source paper's analysis protocol: Within the assay, amplification of reference gene primers was used to estimate how many nucleated cells each sample contained. To quantify the absolute abundance of each unique TCRbeta CDR3 rearrangement, sequence reads were collapsed and filtered. For each sample, productive Simpson clonality was calculated as the square root of Simpson's diversity index across productive rearrangements. TCRdb limited this immuneACCESS table to in-frame rearrangements with V and J called. A share of clones is missing; checked studies link under half to unresolved V genes, and the rest is unexplained. The V and J calls and clone size come from that table; D and trimming were worked out from the DNA. The sample profile shows over 20,000 clones; 91% of them were found once. Of the sample, 7.4% falls within the top ten clones.

Broad study findings and their caveats: The amount of clinical and demographic metadata varied by source and participant and was provided uncurated.

Collaborating institutions collected whole blood in K2EDTA tubes following their own protocols. For TCRbeta analysis, collaborators shipped samples as frozen whole blood, isolated PBMCs, or DNA extracted from either of those sample types. This clone was counted between two and nine times. Its antigen remains unidentified. Base quality data are lacking; no much larger clone is found one base away. The junction carries 11 bases between V and J, which are trimmed by 2 bases and 0 bases respectively. The CDR3 runs 14 residues from the cysteine to the phenylalanine. The kept DNA is CDR3 alone, 42 bases in frame from the first base. CDR1 and CDR2 (GTSNPN, SVGIG) derive from the germline V gene (reference sequence).

The sequenced sample was peripheral blood. The sequence was obtained from a man aged 70-80 years with active COVID-19. The rearranged chain carries TRBV30 and TRBJ2-7; no D gene call is confident. The DNA sequence is as follows: TGTGCCTGGAGTCTGAGTGTTTTCTCCTACGAGCAGTACTTC. This yields the protein CAWSLSVFSYEQYF.